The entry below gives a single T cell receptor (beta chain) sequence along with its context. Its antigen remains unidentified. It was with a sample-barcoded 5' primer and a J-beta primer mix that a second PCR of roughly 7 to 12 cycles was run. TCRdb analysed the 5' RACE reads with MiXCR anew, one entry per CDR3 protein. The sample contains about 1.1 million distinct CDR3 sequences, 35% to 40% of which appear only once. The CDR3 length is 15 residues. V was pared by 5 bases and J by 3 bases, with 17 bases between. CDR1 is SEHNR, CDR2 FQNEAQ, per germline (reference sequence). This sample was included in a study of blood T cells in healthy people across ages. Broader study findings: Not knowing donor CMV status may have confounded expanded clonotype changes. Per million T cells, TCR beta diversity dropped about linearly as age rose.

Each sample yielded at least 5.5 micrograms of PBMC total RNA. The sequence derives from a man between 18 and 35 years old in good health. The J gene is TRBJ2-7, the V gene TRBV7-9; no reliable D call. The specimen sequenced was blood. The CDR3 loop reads CASSPQSVLIYEQYF. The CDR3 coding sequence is TGTGCCAGCAGCCCCCAGTCCGTGTTGATCTACGAGCAGTACTTC.